This T cell receptor (beta chain) was found in a study of T cell changes during pregnancy in multiple sclerosis. Data came from immunoSEQ multiplex PCR; TCRdb stores just in-frame clones and leaves some out. The sample holds some 85,000 clones; 93% are singletons and the top ten take less than 0.75%. The TCR originated in a female donor in good health, enrolled as a control in a pregnancy study. The material sequenced was peripheral blood, taken in the second trimester of pregnancy.

The CDR3 here is CAISESSGGAYEQYF. CDR3 sequence (DNA): TGTGCCATCAGTGAGTCTAGCGGGGGGGCCTACGAGCAGTACTTC. This chain joins TRBV10-3 and TRBJ2-7, with 11 bases matching TRBD2. Germline assignment: CDR1 ENHRY and CDR2 SYGVKD. CDR3 size: 15 residues. With V trimmed by 0 bases and J by 2 bases, 0 bases remained unmatched.